Sequencing of this T cell receptor beta chain was carried out in a study of CD8 T cells in Susac syndrome. Losses at the gene ends were 3 bases for V and 8 bases for J; bases not matched to a gene: 8. CDR1 and CDR2 from the germline V gene are LNHNV and YYDKDF (reference sequence). The CDR3 runs to 15 residues. General study findings and limits: No clonal expansion appeared among CD4+ T cells in Susac patients.

As for this clonotype: Its target is not known.

RNA was extracted with the RNeasy kit, and a quantity of about 0.45 to 1 ug was reverse transcribed using random hexamers. MiXCR, run by TCRdb on the immunoSEQ multiplex PCR reads, gives a single entry per CDR3 protein. The table shows roughly 150,000 distinct CDR3 sequences, with roughly 95% occurring only once. The TCR originated in a human donor with Susac syndrome. Sequencing was performed on CD4+ T cells from PBMCs. The V call is TRBV15, the J call TRBJ2-7, with 12 bases fitting TRBD1. CDR3 DNA sequence: TGTGCCACCAGCAGGGTCGAGGGACAGGGGGCAAAGCAGTACTTC. It is translated as CATSRVEGQGAKQYF.